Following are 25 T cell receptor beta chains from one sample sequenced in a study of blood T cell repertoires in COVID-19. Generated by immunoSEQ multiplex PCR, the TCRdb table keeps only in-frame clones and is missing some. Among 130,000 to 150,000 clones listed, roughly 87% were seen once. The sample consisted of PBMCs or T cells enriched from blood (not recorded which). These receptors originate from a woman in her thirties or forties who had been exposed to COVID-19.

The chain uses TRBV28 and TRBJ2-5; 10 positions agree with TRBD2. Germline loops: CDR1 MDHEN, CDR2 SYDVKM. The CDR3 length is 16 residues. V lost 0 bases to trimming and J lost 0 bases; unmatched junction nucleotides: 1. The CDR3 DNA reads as TGTGCCAGCAGTTTATGGCTAGCGGGGGACCAAGAGACCCAGTACTTC. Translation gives CASSLWLAGDQETQYF.

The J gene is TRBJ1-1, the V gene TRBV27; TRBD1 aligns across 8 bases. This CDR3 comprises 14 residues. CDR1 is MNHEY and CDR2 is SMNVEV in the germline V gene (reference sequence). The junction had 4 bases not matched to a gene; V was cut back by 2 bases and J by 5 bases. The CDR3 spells CASSLLQGVTEAFF. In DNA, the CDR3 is TGTGCCAGCAGTTTACTACAGGGGGTAACTGAAGCTTTCTTT.

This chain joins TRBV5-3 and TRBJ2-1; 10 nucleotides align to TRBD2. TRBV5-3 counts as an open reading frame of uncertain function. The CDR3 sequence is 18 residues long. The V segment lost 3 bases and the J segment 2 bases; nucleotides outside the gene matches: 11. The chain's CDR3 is CARSSRKLAGTPYNEQFF. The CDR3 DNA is TGTGCCAGAAGCTCGAGAAAACTAGCGGGGACCCCCTACAATGAGCAGTTCTTC.

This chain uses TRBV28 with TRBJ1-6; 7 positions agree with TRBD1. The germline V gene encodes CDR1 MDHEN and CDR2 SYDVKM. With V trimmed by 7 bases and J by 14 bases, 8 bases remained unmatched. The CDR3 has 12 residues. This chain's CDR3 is CASTPGGLTLHF. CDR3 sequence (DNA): TGTGCCAGCACTCCAGGGGGTCTCACCCTCCACTTT.

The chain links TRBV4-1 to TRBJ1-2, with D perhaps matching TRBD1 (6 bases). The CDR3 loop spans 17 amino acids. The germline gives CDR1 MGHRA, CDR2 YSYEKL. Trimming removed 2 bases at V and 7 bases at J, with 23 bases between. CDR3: CASSQPYPGQSSFGYTF. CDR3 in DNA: TGCGCCAGCAGCCAACCCTATCCGGGACAATCTTCCTTTGGCTACACCTTC.

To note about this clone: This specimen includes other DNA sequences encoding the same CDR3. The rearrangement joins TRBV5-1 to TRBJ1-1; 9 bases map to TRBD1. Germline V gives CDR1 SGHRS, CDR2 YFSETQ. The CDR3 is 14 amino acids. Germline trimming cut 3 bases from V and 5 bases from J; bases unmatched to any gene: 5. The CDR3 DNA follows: TGCGCCAGCAGCTCGGGACAGGGAAAAACTGAAGCTTTCTTT. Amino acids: CASSSGQGKTEAFF.

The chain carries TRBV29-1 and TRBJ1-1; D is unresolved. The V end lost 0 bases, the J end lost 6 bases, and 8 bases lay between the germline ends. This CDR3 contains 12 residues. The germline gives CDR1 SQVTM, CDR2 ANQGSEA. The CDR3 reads CSVEDLSPEAFF. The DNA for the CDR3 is TGCAGCGTTGAAGATCTTAGTCCTGAAGCTTTCTTT.

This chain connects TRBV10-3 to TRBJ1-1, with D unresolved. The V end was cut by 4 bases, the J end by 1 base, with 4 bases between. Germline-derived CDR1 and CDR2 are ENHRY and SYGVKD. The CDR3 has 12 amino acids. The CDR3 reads CAISGGNTEAFF. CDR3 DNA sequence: TGTGCCATCAGTGGAGGGAACACTGAAGCTTTCTTT.

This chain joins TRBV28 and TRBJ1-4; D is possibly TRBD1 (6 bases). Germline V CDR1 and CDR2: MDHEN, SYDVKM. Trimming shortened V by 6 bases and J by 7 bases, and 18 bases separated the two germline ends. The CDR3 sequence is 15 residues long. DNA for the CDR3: TGTGCCAGCAGCAGGCTTATCAGGGGTTTTGAAAAACTGTTTTTT. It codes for CASSRLIRGFEKLFF. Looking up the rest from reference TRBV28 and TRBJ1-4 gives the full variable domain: DVKVTQSSRYLVKRTGEKVFLECVQDMDHENMFWYRQDPGLGLRLIYFSYDVKMKEKGDIPEGYSVSREKKERFSLILESASTNQTSMYLCASSRLIRGFEKLFFGSGTQLSVL.

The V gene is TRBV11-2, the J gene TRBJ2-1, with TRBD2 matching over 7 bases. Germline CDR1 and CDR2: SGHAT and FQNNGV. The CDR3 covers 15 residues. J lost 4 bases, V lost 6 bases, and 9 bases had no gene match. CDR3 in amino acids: CASSPLGGVYNEQFF. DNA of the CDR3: TGTGCCAGCAGTCCCCTTGGGGGGGTTTACAATGAGCAGTTCTTC.

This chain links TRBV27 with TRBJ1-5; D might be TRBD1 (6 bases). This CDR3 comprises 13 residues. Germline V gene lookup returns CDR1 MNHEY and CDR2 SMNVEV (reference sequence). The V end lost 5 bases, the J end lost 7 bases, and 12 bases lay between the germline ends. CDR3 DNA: TGTGCCAGCAGTCAAGGGGGGGACCAGCCCCAGCATTTT. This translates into CASSQGGDQPQHF.

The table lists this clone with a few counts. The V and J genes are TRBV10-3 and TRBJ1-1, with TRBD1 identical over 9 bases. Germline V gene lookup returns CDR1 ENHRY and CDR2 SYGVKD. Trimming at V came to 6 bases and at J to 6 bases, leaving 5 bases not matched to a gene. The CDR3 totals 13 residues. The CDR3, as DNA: TGTGCCATCAGGCGGACAGGGGAGGCTGAAGCTTTCTTT. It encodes CAIRRTGEAEAFF.

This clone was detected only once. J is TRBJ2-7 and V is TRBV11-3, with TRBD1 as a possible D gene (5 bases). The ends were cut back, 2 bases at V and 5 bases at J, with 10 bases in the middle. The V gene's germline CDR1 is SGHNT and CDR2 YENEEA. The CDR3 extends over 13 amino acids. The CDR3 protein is CASSLSPRDEQYF. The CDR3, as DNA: TGTGCCAGCAGCTTAAGTCCCAGGGACGAGCAGTACTTC.

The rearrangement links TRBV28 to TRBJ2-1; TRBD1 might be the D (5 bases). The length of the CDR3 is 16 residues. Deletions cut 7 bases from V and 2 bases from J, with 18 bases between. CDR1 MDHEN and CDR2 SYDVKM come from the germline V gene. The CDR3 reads CASTVGLRRAYNEQFF. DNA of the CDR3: TGTGCCAGCACCGTGGGGCTGCGCAGGGCCTACAATGAGCAGTTCTTC. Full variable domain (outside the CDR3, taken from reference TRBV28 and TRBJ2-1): DVKVTQSSRYLVKRTGEKVFLECVQDMDHENMFWYRQDPGLGLRLIYFSYDVKMKEKGDIPEGYSVSREKKERFSLILESASTNQTSMYLCASTVGLRRAYNEQFFGPGTRLTVL.

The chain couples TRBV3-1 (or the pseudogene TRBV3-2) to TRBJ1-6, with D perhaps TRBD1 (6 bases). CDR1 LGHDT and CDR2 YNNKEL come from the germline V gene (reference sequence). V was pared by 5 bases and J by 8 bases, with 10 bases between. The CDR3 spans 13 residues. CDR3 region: CASSRNRDSPLHF. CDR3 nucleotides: TGTGCCAGCAGCAGAAACAGGGATTCACCCCTCCACTTT.

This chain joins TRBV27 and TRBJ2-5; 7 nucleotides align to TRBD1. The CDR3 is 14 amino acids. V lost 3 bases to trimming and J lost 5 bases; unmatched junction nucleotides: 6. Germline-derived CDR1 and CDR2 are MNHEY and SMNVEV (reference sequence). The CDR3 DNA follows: TGTGCCAGCAGTTTCCGGGACAGCCTGGAGACCCAGTACTTC. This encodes CASSFRDSLETQYF.

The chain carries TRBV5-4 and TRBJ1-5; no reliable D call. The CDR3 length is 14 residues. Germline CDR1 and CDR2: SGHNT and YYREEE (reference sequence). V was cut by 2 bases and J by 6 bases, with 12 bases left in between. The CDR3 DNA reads TGTGCCAGCAGCTTACGTGGTGGTAGTCAGCCCCAGCATTTT. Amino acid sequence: CASSLRGGSQPQHF.

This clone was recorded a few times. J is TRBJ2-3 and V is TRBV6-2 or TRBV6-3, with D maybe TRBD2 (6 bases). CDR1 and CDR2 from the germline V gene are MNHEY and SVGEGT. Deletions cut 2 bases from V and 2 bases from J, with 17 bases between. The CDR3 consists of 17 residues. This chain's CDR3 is CASSYGSWRDLTDTQYF. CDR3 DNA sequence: TGTGCCAGCAGTTACGGTTCCTGGCGGGACCTCACAGATACGCAGTATTTT.

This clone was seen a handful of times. The CDR3 nucleotides read TGTGCCAGCAGCCGACCCCGGGGACAGCACTCTGGAAACACCATATATTTT. It encodes CASSRPRGQHSGNTIYF. The chain joins TRBV5-8 to TRBJ1-3, with 7 bases identical to TRBD1. V was pared by 4 bases and J by 0 bases, with 10 bases of the junction left unmatched. Germline lookup yields CDR1 SGHTS and CDR2 YDEGEE. This CDR3 spans 17 amino acids.

CDR3 bases: TGTGCCAGCCTTCCTGAGGCGGGGAACACTGAAGCTTTCTTT. Its protein is CASLPEAGNTEAFF. The chain couples TRBV6-5 to TRBJ1-1, with no clear D. Germline CDR1 and CDR2: MNHEY and SVGAGI. V lost 8 bases and J lost 1, with 14 bases in between. This CDR3 has 14 amino acids.

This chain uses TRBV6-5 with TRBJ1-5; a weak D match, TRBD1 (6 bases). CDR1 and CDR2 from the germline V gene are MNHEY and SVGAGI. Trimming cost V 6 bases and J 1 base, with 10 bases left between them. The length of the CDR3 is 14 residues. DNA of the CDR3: TGTGCCAGCAGGGGGGCGCGGAGCAATCAGCCCCAGCATTTT. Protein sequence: CASRGARSNQPQHF.

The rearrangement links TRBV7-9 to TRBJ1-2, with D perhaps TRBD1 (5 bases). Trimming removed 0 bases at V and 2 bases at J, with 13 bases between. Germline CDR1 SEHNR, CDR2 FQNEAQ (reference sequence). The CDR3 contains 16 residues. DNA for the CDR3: TGTGCCAGCAGCTTAGCGGTCAGGGTGACGAACTATGGCTACACCTTC. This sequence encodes CASSLAVRVTNYGYTF.

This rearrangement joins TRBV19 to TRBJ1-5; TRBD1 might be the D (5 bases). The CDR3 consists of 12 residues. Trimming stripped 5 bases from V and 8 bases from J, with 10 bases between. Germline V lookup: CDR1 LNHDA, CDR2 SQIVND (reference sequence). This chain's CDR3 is CASSGGLEPQHF. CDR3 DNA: TGTGCCAGTAGTGGGGGACTGGAGCCCCAGCATTTT. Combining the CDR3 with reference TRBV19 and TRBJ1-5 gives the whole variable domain DGGITQSPKYLFRKEGQNVTLSCEQNLNHDAMYWYRQDPGQGLRLIYYSQIVNDFQKGDIAEGYSVSREKKESFPLTVTSAQKNPTAFYLCASSGGLEPQHFGDGTRLSIL.

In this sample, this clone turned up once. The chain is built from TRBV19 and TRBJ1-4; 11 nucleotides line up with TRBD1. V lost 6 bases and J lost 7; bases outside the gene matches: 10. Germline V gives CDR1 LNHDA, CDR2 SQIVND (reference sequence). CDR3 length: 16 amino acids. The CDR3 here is CASSLSPGQGGEKLFF. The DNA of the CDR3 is TGTGCCAGTAGCCTATCTCCGGGACAGGGGGGTGAAAAACTGTTTTTT.

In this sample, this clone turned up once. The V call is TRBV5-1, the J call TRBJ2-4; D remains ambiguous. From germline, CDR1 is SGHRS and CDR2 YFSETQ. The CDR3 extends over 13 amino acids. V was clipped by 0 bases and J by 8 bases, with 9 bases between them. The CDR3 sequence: CASSLDSLDIQYF. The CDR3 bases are TGCGCCAGCAGCTTGGACAGCCTTGACATTCAGTACTTC.